This TCR beta chain came from a study of cytomegalovirus exposure and HLA in healthy donors. Study results and caveats: Using the classifier, cytomegalovirus status was reportedly diagnosed with high specificity and sensitivity.

With regard to this clone: Its antigen is not identified.

Sequencing used immunoSEQ multiplex PCR; TCRdb keeps in-frame clones, though not all of them. The repertoire has 140,000 to 150,000 clones, 90% to 95% of them found once; the top ten carry about 0.75%. The junction had 5 bases not matched to a gene; V was cut back by 4 bases and J by 2 bases. Germline CDR1 reads SGDLS; CDR2 reads YYNGEE. The CDR3 has 14 residues. V and J are TRBV9 and TRBJ1-1, with TRBD1 matching over 7 bases. Material for sequencing was PBMCs. This TCR was sampled from a man younger than 35 in good health and CMV-seronegative. The CDR3 sequence is CASSPRQGNTEAFF. In nucleotides, the CDR3 is TGTGCCAGCAGCCCTCGACAGGGTAACACTGAAGCTTTCTTT.